This T cell receptor (beta chain) is drawn from a study of blood T cell repertoires in COVID-19. Study overall: From T cells, B-cell-depleted T cells, or PBMCs came the material, which was cDNA or gDNA.

Trimming shortened V by 4 bases and J by 3 bases, and 16 bases separated the two germline ends. The CDR3 is made up of 16 amino acids. Germline-derived CDR1 and CDR2 are SGHKS and YYEKEE (reference sequence). In the authors' methods: Quantification of nucleated cells was approximated via reference gene primer amplification. Clones were read by immunoSEQ multiplex PCR, and TCRdb kept only the in-frame ones, dropping some. V, J and clone size reflect that table, while D and trimming were determined from the DNA. The sample includes fewer than 250,000 clones, under 90% of them seen just once. This clone was counted only a few times.

The sample was peripheral blood. V gene TRBV5-5 combines with J gene TRBJ1-4; D may be TRBD1 (5 bases). The source of this sequence is a man aged 45-65 years with acute or convalescent COVID-19. Written as DNA, the CDR3 is TGTGCCAGCAGCGCGAGACCGGGACTACCTAATGAAAAACTGTTTTTT. Its translation is CASSARPGLPNEKLFF.